This TCR beta chain comes out of a study of siplizumab effects on memory and regulatory T cells. Repertoires were generated with immunoSEQ multiplex PCR, while TCRdb's copy carries only in-frame clones and drops some. Found here are more than 90,000 clones, 92% of them singletons; the top ten hold approximately 12%. V gave up 5 bases and J gave up 5 bases, with 16 bases separating them. The CDR3 sequence is 14 residues long. Germline V gene lookup returns CDR1 MNHEY and CDR2 SVGAGI. The receptor was derived from a human donor in good health. The chain joins TRBV6-5 to TRBJ2-7; perhaps D is TRBD1 or TRBD2 (5 bases each). Sequencing used non-Treg CD4+ T cells sorted from blood. The CDR3 here is CASSRTGTDHEQYF. The CDR3 DNA reads as TGTGCCAGCAGTCGGACCGGGACGGACCACGAGCAGTACTTC.